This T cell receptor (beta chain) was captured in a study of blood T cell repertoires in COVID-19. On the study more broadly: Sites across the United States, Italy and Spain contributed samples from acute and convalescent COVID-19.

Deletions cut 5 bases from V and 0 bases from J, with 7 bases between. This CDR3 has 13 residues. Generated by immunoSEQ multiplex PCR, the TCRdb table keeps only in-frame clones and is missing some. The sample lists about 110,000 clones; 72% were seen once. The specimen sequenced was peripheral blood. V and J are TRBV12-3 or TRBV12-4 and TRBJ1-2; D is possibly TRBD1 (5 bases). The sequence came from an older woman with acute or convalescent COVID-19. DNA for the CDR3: TGTGCCAGCAGTCCGACAGCTAACTATGGCTACACCTTC. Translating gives CASSPTANYGYTF.